The 16 T cell receptor beta chains in this list originate from one sample, sequenced in a study of cytomegalovirus exposure and HLA in healthy donors. Vbeta (60) and Jbeta (13) primers were used in the PCR. The protocol was immunoSEQ multiplex PCR, while the TCRdb copy is restricted to in-frame clones and leaves out a portion. The sample records about 150,000 clones, about 85% being singletons. Sequencing was performed on PBMCs. The receptor source for this set is a male donor in good health and CMV-seropositive.

This clone has a handful of counts. V usage is TRBV5-4 and J usage is TRBJ2-7, with D unresolved. The CDR3 is 13 amino acids. Germline CDR1 and CDR2: SGHNT and YYREEE (reference sequence). The germline V and J ends were trimmed by 4 bases and 2 bases, with 10 bases remaining between them. This chain's CDR3 is CASSPAQAYEQYF. CDR3 nucleotides: TGTGCCAGCAGCCCAGCTCAGGCCTACGAGCAGTACTTC.

The V call is TRBV5-1, the J call TRBJ2-7; 8 bases fit TRBD1. The CDR3 is 14 amino acids. Germline V gene lookup returns CDR1 SGHRS and CDR2 YFSETQ. After removal of 4 bases from V and 3 bases from J, the junction contained 6 bases not matched to a gene. In DNA, the CDR3 is TGCGCCAGCAGCGACCCGACAGGGGACTACGAGCAGTACTTC. Protein sequence: CASSDPTGDYEQYF.

Only one count was recorded for this clone. The V gene is TRBV6-5, the J gene TRBJ2-7, with 7 bases matching TRBD1. V shed 6 bases and J 4 bases; nucleotides not matched to a gene: 12. The CDR3 runs 15 residues. CDR1 and CDR2 from the germline V gene are MNHEY and SVGAGI. The CDR3 coding sequence is TGTGCCAGCAGCTCATCTACAGGGGCCCTATACGAGCAGTACTTC. Its protein is CASSSSTGALYEQYF.

Here the CDR3 reads CASSQEIAGTAYSYEQYF. CDR3 sequence (DNA): TGTGCCAGCAGCCAAGAGATAGCAGGGACAGCATATTCCTACGAGCAGTACTTC. This rearrangement joins TRBV14 to TRBJ2-7, with TRBD1 identical over 7 bases. The V gene's germline CDR1 is SGHDN and CDR2 FVKESK. The CDR3 consists of 18 residues. V lost 0 bases and J lost 1; bases outside the gene matches: 12.

The genes are TRBV5-1 and TRBJ2-7, with 7 bases aligning to TRBD1. Germline V gene sequence: CDR1 SGHRS, CDR2 YFSETQ. The CDR3 loop spans 14 amino acids. J gave up 2 bases and V 2 bases, and 4 bases lay outside the gene matches. CDR3: CASSFTGETYEQYF. CDR3 nucleotides: TGCGCCAGCAGCTTTACAGGGGAGACCTACGAGCAGTACTTC.

This sequence joins TRBV4-2 and TRBJ2-5, with 10 positions matching TRBD2. V gave up 0 bases and J gave up 1 base; unmatched junction bases: 2. The germline gives CDR1 LGHNA, CDR2 YNFKEQ. The CDR3 spans 16 residues. The CDR3 coding sequence is TGTGCCAGCAGCCAAGATGGGACTAGCGCCCAAGAGACCCAGTACTTC. Its protein product is CASSQDGTSAQETQYF.

This clone showed up just once. CDR3: CASSLTSGFYNEQFF. The CDR3 DNA reads TGTGCCAGCAGCCTAACTAGCGGGTTTTACAATGAGCAGTTCTTC. The gene calls are TRBV5-4 and TRBJ2-1, with 9 bases identical to TRBD2. J was trimmed by 4 bases and V by 4 bases; bases with no gene match: 6. CDR3 length equals 15 residues. Per germline, CDR1 SGHNT and CDR2 YYREEE (reference sequence).

V and J are TRBV10-2 and TRBJ1-5, with 10 bases that match TRBD1. Germline CDR1 WSHSY, CDR2 SAAADI. This CDR3 comprises 13 residues. J was trimmed by 6 bases and V by 8 bases; bases with no gene match: 4. The CDR3 region has the DNA TGCGCCAGCGGGACAGGGGAGGGTCAGCCCCAGCATTTT. It codes for CASGTGEGQPQHF.

The V and J genes are TRBV5-1 and TRBJ2-5; maybe TRBD2 (6 bases). Trimming cost V 4 bases and J 1 base, with 14 bases left between them. The CDR3 loop spans 15 amino acids. Germline-derived CDR1 and CDR2 are SGHRS and YFSETQ. The CDR3 nucleotides read TGCGCCAGCAGCGCCCAGGGCGGGGTCCAAGAGACCCAGTACTTC. Translated: CASSAQGGVQETQYF.

The chain has TRBV15 and TRBJ1-2, with no clear D. Germline V gives CDR1 LNHNV, CDR2 YYDKDF (reference sequence). With 5 bases removed from V and 8 bases from J, the gap between germline ends came to 18 bases. The CDR3 is made up of 14 amino acids. CDR3 DNA: TGTGCCACCAGCCCCCCCCTGCAGGTGGAAGGCTACACCTTC. It is translated as CATSPPLQVEGYTF.

The rearrangement joins TRBV5-1 to TRBJ2-1, with D perhaps matching TRBD2 (5 bases). The CDR3 is 14 amino acids. V lost 4 bases and J 0 bases, leaving 8 bases between the germline ends. The germline V gene has CDR1 SGHRS and CDR2 YFSETQ. CDR3 sequence: CASSQDSSYNEQFF. The CDR3 DNA reads TGCGCCAGCAGCCAGGACTCCTCCTACAATGAGCAGTTCTTC.

CDR3 amino acids: CASSPVVSGRFYEQFF. The CDR3 DNA follows: TGTGCCAGCAGCCCCGTCGTTAGCGGGAGGTTCTATGAGCAGTTCTTC. The chain is built from TRBV28 and TRBJ2-1, with 10 bases that match TRBD2. The germline gives CDR1 MDHEN, CDR2 SYDVKM. This CDR3 is 16 amino acids long. V trimming: 6 bases; J trimming: 8 bases; junction bases outside the gene matches: 13.

The J gene is TRBJ1-5, the V gene TRBV19; 7 nucleotides agree with TRBD1. The trim removed 5 bases at V and 7 bases at J, leaving 8 bases unmatched. This CDR3 comprises 14 residues. Germline values: CDR1 LNHDA, CDR2 SQIVND (reference sequence). CDR3 coding DNA: TGTGCCAGTAGTGTGACAGGGACGGGGCAGCCCCAGCATTTT. This gives the protein CASSVTGTGQPQHF.

The J gene is TRBJ2-3, the V gene TRBV28; TRBD2 might be the D (6 bases). The CDR3 length is 14 residues. The germline CDR1 and CDR2 sequences are MDHEN and SYDVKM. Trimming shortened V by 5 bases and J by 5 bases, and 14 bases separated the two germline ends. The CDR3 loop is CASSEGSGVDTQYF. Here the CDR3 DNA reads TGTGCCAGCAGTGAGGGTAGCGGAGTAGATACGCAGTATTTT.

The rearrangement joins TRBV6-5 to TRBJ1-1, with TRBD1 matching 9 bases. Germline V CDR1 and CDR2: MNHEY, SVGAGI. The CDR3 runs to 11 residues. V shed 6 bases, J shed 11 bases, and the junction held 4 bases outside the gene matches. CDR3 in DNA: TGTGCCAGCAGATCCGGGACAGGGGCTTTCTTT. This encodes CASRSGTGAFF.

The V call is TRBV5-1, the J call TRBJ1-2; weak D call: TRBD1 (6 bases). This CDR3 comprises 12 residues. CDR1 is SGHRS and CDR2 is YFSETQ in the germline V gene. Trimming left V 3 bases short and J 5 bases short, with 8 bases between. DNA for the CDR3: TGCGCCAGCAGCTACAGGGATTATGGCTACACCTTC. Amino acid sequence: CASSYRDYGYTF. The complete variable domain, with remaining parts taken from reference TRBV5-1 and TRBJ1-2, reads KAGVTQTPRYLIKTRGQQVTLSCSPISGHRSVSWYQQTPGQGLQFLFEYFSETQRNKGNFPGRFSGRQFSNSRSEMNVSTLELGDSALYLCASSYRDYGYTFGSGTRLTVV.